This TCR beta chain was retrieved from a study of control samples from healthy donors and cancer patients (dated by TCRdb to the early 2020s). CDR1 and CDR2, looked up from the germline V gene (reference sequence), are LNHNV and YYDKDF. For this chain, trimming is 3 bases at the V end and 1 base at the J end, and the number of junction bases without a gene match is 11. The cysteine opens and the phenylalanine closes a CDR3 of 17 amino acids. Only the CDR3 DNA is retained, 51 bases long and in frame from the first base. As concerns this clone: Its antigen is currently not known. No clone much larger than this one lies a single base away; base qualities are absent.

The method was the immunoSEQ multiplex PCR assay. TCRdb re-hosts the immuneACCESS table, in-frame sequences only. Its copies lack some clones; in the studies checked, an unresolved V gene accounts for under half of them, and the cause for the rest is not known. The sample has about 55,000 clones on record, about 96% of them singletons. The ten largest clones capture 1.1% of the sample. The chain is made from TRBV15 and TRBJ1-1; 7 junctional bases match TRBD1. The sequencing sample was made of blood. The clonotype originates from a young woman in good health. The CDR3 amino acid sequence is: CATSSPTTNRGNTEAFF. The DNA sequence follows: TGTGCCACCAGCAGTCCCACAACCAACAGGGGGAACACTGAAGCTTTCTTT.